This TCR beta chain originates from a study of T cell responses to AZD1222 COVID-19 vaccine. Overall study results and limits: At study baseline, merely five or six AZD1222 recipients were seropositive. A mostly white British donor set with more females was recruited, and clonal diversity was possibly underestimated.

Only in-frame clones appear in the TCRdb table, and some are missing; sequencing was by immunoSEQ multiplex PCR. This table holds roughly 150,000 clones, approximately 90% found once. V lost 5 bases and J lost 4, with 14 bases in between. Germline V gives CDR1 SGHVS, CDR2 FNYEAQ. The CDR3 length is 14 residues. As to this clone: Antigen: not known.

This rearrangement joins TRBV7-6 to TRBJ1-1; D possibly corresponds to TRBD1 (5 bases). The source of this sequence is an adult in good health. The sequences come from peripheral blood, collected on day 0 of AZD1222 vaccination. DNA of the CDR3: TGTGCCAGCAGCCCTTTCCAGGGTAGCACTGAAGCTTTCTTT. This sequence encodes CASSPFQGSTEAFF.